The TCR beta chain described here comes from a study of T cells in Graves' hyperthyroidism and ophthalmopathy. V was pared by 5 bases and J by 0 bases, with 12 bases between. Per the germline V gene, CDR1 is DFQATT and CDR2 is SNEGSKA (reference sequence). The CDR3 sequence is 14 residues long. This clonotype came up many times. At least 3 on the Clinical Activity Score was recorded for ophthalmopathy patients, who also had NOSPECS grade at least 4 and duration under 3 months. From RNA transcripts, TCR beta CDR3 regions were amplified. First-round RT-PCR with HTBI primers amplified the TCR CDR3 region. TCRdb independently ran MiXCR on the multiplex PCR reads; one entry per CDR3 protein. The sample includes 560,000 or so distinct CDR3 sequences, about 20% seen only once; the top ten take 40% to 50%.

This rearrangement joins TRBV20-1 to TRBJ2-3; D may be TRBD1 (5 bases). The TCR originated in a man aged 40-49 years with Graves' ophthalmopathy. The sample consisted of blood. CDR3 protein: CSAAQADSTDTQYF. The CDR3 DNA is TGCAGTGCTGCACAGGCTGATAGCACAGATACGCAGTATTTT.